One and the same sample provided the 16 T cell receptor beta chains below, sequenced in a study of CD8+ T cells in alopecia areata. The sequencing template was cDNA reverse transcribed from extracted RNA. Sequencing used immunoSEQ multiplex PCR; TCRdb keeps in-frame clones, though not all of them. The table has tens of thousands of clones, about 71% seen once. Specified treatment: oral pan-JAK inhibitor, 5-10 mg twice daily. The sequencing here drew on CD8+ T cells sorted from blood, taken at week 4, from a patient treated with tofacitinib. These receptors originate from a human donor with alopecia areata.

V gene TRBV29-1 combines with J gene TRBJ2-7; tentatively, D is TRBD1 (5 bases). Germline loops: CDR1 SQVTM, CDR2 ANQGSEA. Trimming took off 5 bases at V and 3 bases at J, with 14 bases between the two ends. The CDR3 runs to 13 residues. The CDR3 sequence is CSVQYTGHYEQYF. In nucleotides, the CDR3 is TGCAGCGTTCAGTACACAGGACACTACGAGCAGTACTTC.

The chain is built from TRBV30 and TRBJ2-3, with D perhaps TRBD2 (7 bases). The V end lost 6 bases, the J end lost 4 bases, and 26 bases lay between the germline ends. The CDR3 is made up of 17 amino acids. The germline V gene has CDR1 GTSNPN and CDR2 SVGIG (reference sequence). CDR3 DNA sequence: TGTGCCTGTGCCCCCGACCAGGGGACGGGGGGTCCAGATACGCAGTATTTT. This encodes CACAPDQGTGGPDTQYF.

The rearrangement joins TRBV5-1 to TRBJ1-1, with TRBD1 identical over 8 bases. Unmatched junction bases numbered 6, after V lost 0 bases and J lost 5 bases. There are 15 residues in the CDR3. Germline V lookup: CDR1 SGHRS, CDR2 YFSETQ. This CDR3 reads CASSLGQGKLTEAFF. CDR3 DNA: TGCGCCAGCAGCTTGGGACAGGGGAAGTTGACTGAAGCTTTCTTT. Full variable domain (missing parts from reference TRBV5-1 and TRBJ1-1): KAGVTQTPRYLIKTRGQQVTLSCSPISGHRSVSWYQQTPGQGLQFLFEYFSETQRNKGNFPGRFSGRQFSNSRSEMNVSTLELGDSALYLCASSLGQGKLTEAFFGQGTRLTVV.

V is TRBV25-1 and J is TRBJ2-7, with a tentative D call TRBD2 (6 bases). The germline gives CDR1 MGHDK, CDR2 SYGVNS. V gave up 11 bases and J gave up 5 bases, with 13 bases separating them. The CDR3 is made up of 11 amino acids. The CDR3 protein is CAVSGGDEQYF. The DNA for the CDR3 is TGTGCCGTGAGCGGAGGGGACGAGCAGTACTTC.

The chain employs TRBV30 and TRBJ2-7; maybe TRBD2 (5 bases). There are 13 residues in the CDR3. Germline V gene lookup returns CDR1 GTSNPN and CDR2 SVGIG (reference sequence). The ends were cut back, 5 bases at V and 3 bases at J, with 14 bases in the middle. CDR3: CAWSPGSGYEQYF. The CDR3 region has the DNA TGTGCCTGGTCCCCGGGGTCGGGCTACGAGCAGTACTTC.

Comment on this clone: The same CDR3 is also encoded by other DNA sequences in this sample. V is TRBV30 and J is TRBJ2-7; maybe TRBD2 (5 bases). The V end was cut by 3 bases, the J end by 2 bases, with 5 bases between. This CDR3 spans 11 amino acids. Germline assignment: CDR1 GTSNPN and CDR2 SVGIG (reference sequence). The CDR3 DNA reads TGTGCCTGGAGCGGGGCCTACGAGCAGTACTTC. Its protein is CAWSGAYEQYF.

This clone turned up a few times. The chain joins TRBV6-1 to TRBJ2-4, with a weak D call TRBD2 (5 bases). Trimming removed 7 bases from V and 9 bases from J, with 7 bases in between. Germline V gives CDR1 MNHNS, CDR2 SASEGT. The CDR3 spans 10 residues. CDR3 loop: CASIGSIQYF. DNA of the CDR3: TGTGCCAGCATTGGGAGCATTCAGTACTTC.

This chain links TRBV5-6 with TRBJ2-6; D is uncertain. The V end was cut by 7 bases, the J end by 1 base, with 9 bases between. The germline V gene has CDR1 SGHDT and CDR2 YYEEEE. There are 14 residues in the CDR3. CDR3 protein: CASEHGSGANVLTF. CDR3 sequence (DNA): TGTGCCAGCGAGCACGGTTCTGGGGCCAACGTCCTGACTTTC.

This chain joins TRBV19 and TRBJ2-7; 9 nucleotides match TRBD1. V was clipped by 6 bases and J by 7 bases; unmatched bases: 10. The germline V gene encodes CDR1 LNHDA and CDR2 SQIVND (reference sequence). The CDR3 extends over 14 amino acids. The CDR3 protein is CASSHGTGLREQYF. In DNA, the CDR3 is TGTGCCAGTAGCCACGGGACAGGGCTTCGGGAGCAGTACTTC.

This clone was seen just once. J is TRBJ2-2 and V is TRBV29-1, with D perhaps TRBD1 (5 bases). The CDR3 runs to 15 residues. Per germline, CDR1 SQVTM and CDR2 ANQGSEA. V lost 1 base to trimming and J lost 5 bases, with 14 bases between them. CDR3 bases: TGCAGCGTTGAAGGAGGTCAGGGTAGGACCGGGGAGCTGTTTTTT. This translates into CSVEGGQGRTGELFF.

The V and J genes are TRBV29-1 and TRBJ2-3; no clear D gene. Germline-derived CDR1 and CDR2 are SQVTM and ANQGSEA. V was pared by 3 bases and J by 5 bases, with 15 bases between. CDR3 size: 14 residues. The CDR3 sequence: CSVDNLRPGDTQYF. In DNA form, the CDR3 reads TGCAGCGTTGACAACCTTCGGCCGGGAGATACGCAGTATTTT.

V gene TRBV5-1 combines with J gene TRBJ2-3; D call uncertain. This CDR3 spans 14 amino acids. V was cut by 0 bases and J by 2 bases, with 7 bases left in between. Germline assignment: CDR1 SGHRS and CDR2 YFSETQ. The CDR3 reads CASSLGQITDTQYF. The CDR3 region has the DNA TGCGCCAGCAGCTTGGGTCAAATCACAGATACGCAGTATTTT.

The rearrangement links TRBV7-8 to TRBJ2-7; perhaps TRBD2 as D (6 bases). Germline V gives CDR1 SGHVS, CDR2 FQNEAQ. With 2 bases removed from V and 6 bases from J, the gap between germline ends came to 11 bases. The CDR3 covers 13 residues. CDR3 nucleotide sequence: TGTGCCAGCAGCTTAAGTCTGGGAGGCGAGCAGTACTTC. As protein: CASSLSLGGEQYF.

The chain links TRBV7-8 to TRBJ2-5; 12 nucleotides align to TRBD2. Germline trimming cut 2 bases from V and 5 bases from J; bases unmatched to any gene: 3. Germline V gene lookup returns CDR1 SGHVS and CDR2 FQNEAQ. This CDR3 has 15 amino acids. The CDR3 spells CASSLLAGGLETQYF. In nucleotides, the CDR3 is TGTGCCAGCAGCTTACTAGCGGGGGGGCTTGAGACCCAGTACTTC.

This chain uses TRBV30 with TRBJ1-1; D is possibly TRBD1 (6 bases). V was trimmed by 7 bases and J by 5 bases, leaving 20 bases between them. This CDR3 region has 14 residues. Per germline, CDR1 GTSNPN and CDR2 SVGIG (reference sequence). The CDR3 spells CASLGGREHTEAFF. The CDR3 DNA follows: TGTGCCTCCCTCGGGGGCAGGGAGCATACTGAAGCTTTCTTT.

In regard to this clone: The junction departs from germline at one end; a sequencing error may be responsible. The V gene is TRBV28, the J gene TRBJ2-1; the D gene is possibly TRBD1 (5 bases). This CDR3 comprises 12 residues. CDR1 is MDHEN and CDR2 is SYDVKM in the germline V gene. CDR3 DNA sequence: TGTGCCAGCAGCCCCCATAGGGGCGATCGAATCTTC. This encodes CASSPHRGDRIF.